This T cell receptor (beta chain) was observed in a study of blood T cell repertoires in COVID-19. Overall study: The United States, Italy and Spain were the sources of the acute and convalescent COVID-19 samples.

Produced via immunoSEQ multiplex PCR; TCRdb's table is partial and in-frame only. The sample shows approximately 110,000 clones, approximately 69% of them seen only once. The CDR3 has 15 amino acids. From germline, CDR1 is LNHNV and CDR2 YYDKDF (reference sequence). V was pared by 3 bases and J by 4 bases, with 5 bases of the junction left unmatched. This TCR was recovered from a man aged 80 or over with acute or convalescent COVID-19. The chain carries TRBV15 and TRBJ2-5; 10 positions match TRBD2. Sequenced: peripheral blood. CDR3 protein: CATSSRAGGPETQYF. The CDR3 DNA reads TGTGCCACCAGCAGTAGAGCGGGAGGGCCAGAGACCCAGTACTTC. The variable domain in full, completed from reference TRBV15 and TRBJ2-5, reads DAMVIQNPRYQVTQFGKPVTLSCSQTLNHNVMYWYQQKSSQAPKLLFHYYDKDFNNEADTPDNFQSRRPNTSFCFLDIRSPGLGDTAMYLCATSSRAGGPETQYFGPGTRLLVL.